Following are 16 T cell receptor beta chains from one sample sequenced in a study of T cell clones after liver transplantation. Using immunoSEQ multiplex PCR, the repertoire was profiled, and TCRdb retains in-frame clones only, with some absent. The repertoire has about 33,000 clones, about 95% of them found once; the top ten carry roughly 27%. The starting material was CD8+ T cells from blood, obtained 12 months after liver transplant. The receptors shown here come from a human patient who received a liver transplant. Some T cells may be supplied by the graft donor.

J is TRBJ2-2 and V is TRBV28; the match to TRBD2 covers 11 bases. Trimming at V came to 4 bases and at J to 7 bases, leaving 5 bases not matched to a gene. This CDR3 has 15 amino acids. CDR1 is MDHEN and CDR2 is SYDVKM in the germline V gene. The CDR3, as DNA: TGTGCCAGCAGTTCTACTAGCGGGAGCCACGGGGAGCTGTTTTTT. Translating gives CASSSTSGSHGELFF.

V is TRBV7-9 and J is TRBJ2-3; D unclear. The CDR3 has 12 amino acids. Per germline, CDR1 SEHNR and CDR2 FQNEAQ (reference sequence). V was clipped by 5 bases and J by 4 bases, with 7 bases between them. The CDR3 coding sequence is TGTGCCAGCAGCCCCGGACCAGATACGCAGTATTTT. Its translation: CASSPGPDTQYF.

The chain joins TRBV30 to TRBJ2-3; 14 nucleotides match TRBD2. Germline V CDR1 and CDR2: GTSNPN, SVGIG (reference sequence). Trimming at V came to 2 bases and at J to 2 bases, leaving 3 bases not matched to a gene. The CDR3 spans 16 residues. The CDR3 coding sequence is TGTGCCTGGAGTAGGACTAGCGGGAGGAACACAGATACGCAGTATTTT. Its translation: CAWSRTSGRNTDTQYF.

The chain employs TRBV5-4 and TRBJ1-1, with D possibly matching TRBD1 (5 bases). This CDR3 has 15 amino acids. Germline V lookup: CDR1 SGHNT, CDR2 YYREEE (reference sequence). Trimming removed 0 bases at V and 6 bases at J, with 15 bases between. CDR3 in DNA: TGTGCCAGCAGCTTGGAAGTCGGGGGTGGGGCTGAAGCTTTCTTT. As protein: CASSLEVGGGAEAFF. Complete variable domain (other parts from reference TRBV5-4 and TRBJ1-1): ETGVTQSPTHLIKTRGQQVTLRCSSQSGHNTVSWYQQALGQGPQFIFQYYREEENGRGNFPPRFSGLQFPNYSSELNVNALELDDSALYLCASSLEVGGGAEAFFGQGTRLTVV.

The chain links TRBV29-1 to TRBJ2-7, with D tentatively TRBD2 (5 bases). Deletions cut 6 bases from V and 0 bases from J, with 12 bases between. CDR1 and CDR2 (germline): SQVTM, ANQGSEA. The CDR3 runs to 13 residues. CDR3 sequence: CSVEDVSSYEQYF. CDR3 in DNA: TGCAGCGTGGAGGACGTGAGCTCCTACGAGCAGTACTTC.

The chain links TRBV11-3 to TRBJ2-5; D might be TRBD2 (5 bases). Per the germline V gene, CDR1 is SGHNT and CDR2 is YENEEA. The CDR3 is 16 residues long. With 3 bases removed from V and 7 bases from J, the gap between germline ends came to 21 bases. The CDR3 DNA sequence: TGTGCCAGCAGCTTTCCCCCGGGAAAAGGCGTAGGGACCCAGTACTTC. This codes for CASSFPPGKGVGTQYF.

The gene calls are TRBV2 and TRBJ1-2; a possible D gene is TRBD1 (6 bases). The length of the CDR3 is 13 residues. With 9 bases removed from V and 0 bases from J, the gap between germline ends came to 11 bases. Germline CDR1 SNHLY, CDR2 FYNNEI. As DNA, the CDR3 is TGTGCCAGTCCGCCAGGGGCTAACTATGGCTACACCTTC. Translation gives CASPPGANYGYTF.

The gene calls are TRBV27 and TRBJ2-2; D assignment may be TRBD1 or TRBD2 (5 bases each). Trimming removed 5 bases from V and 6 bases from J, with 16 bases in between. In germline, CDR1 is MNHEY, CDR2 SMNVEV (reference sequence). The CDR3 runs to 15 residues. CDR3 nucleotides: TGTGCCAGCAGTCAAGAAGGGACCCAGGCCGGGGAGCTGTTTTTT. Protein sequence: CASSQEGTQAGELFF.

This clone appeared a single time. The rearrangement uses TRBV9 and TRBJ2-7; D not certain. Trimming removed 0 bases from V and 7 bases from J, with 14 bases in between. Germline CDR1 is SGDLS and CDR2 is YYNGEE. The CDR3 contains 14 residues. CDR3: CASSVAGSVREQYF. CDR3 sequence (DNA): TGTGCCAGCAGCGTAGCGGGTTCGGTACGGGAGCAGTACTTC.

This chain connects TRBV19 to TRBJ2-7; TRBD1 matches at 9 bases. CDR3 length equals 15 residues. V shed 2 bases and J 3 bases; nucleotides not matched to a gene: 5. CDR1 LNHDA and CDR2 SQIVND come from the germline V gene (reference sequence). CDR3 coding DNA: TGTGCCAGTAGTATATATCGACAGGGGGGCTACGAGCAGTACTTC. Protein product: CASSIYRQGGYEQYF.

The chain joins TRBV11-2 to TRBJ2-1; 11 bases fit TRBD2. Germline-derived CDR1 and CDR2 are SGHAT and FQNNGV. J gave up 8 bases and V 1 base, and 7 bases lay outside the gene matches. This CDR3 region has 16 residues. The CDR3 is CASSLGLAGGRDEQFF. Written as DNA, the CDR3 is TGTGCCAGCAGCTTAGGGTTAGCGGGAGGGCGCGATGAGCAGTTCTTC.

This chain connects TRBV27 to TRBJ2-7, with 8 positions matching TRBD2. This CDR3 spans 15 amino acids. The V gene end was trimmed by 7 bases and the J gene end by 2 bases; junction bases not matched to a gene: 10. CDR1 MNHEY and CDR2 SMNVEV come from the germline V gene (reference sequence). The CDR3 loop reads CASNRREGTAYEQYF. The DNA for the CDR3 is TGTGCCAGCAACCGACGGGAGGGAACCGCCTACGAGCAGTACTTC.

The rearrangement links TRBV2 to TRBJ2-1; the D is unclear. Per the germline V gene, CDR1 is SNHLY and CDR2 is FYNNEI. CDR3 size: 8 residues. The ends were cut back, 6 bases at V and 10 bases at J, with 1 base in the middle. CDR3 region: CASREQFF. The CDR3 DNA is TGTGCCAGCAGAGAGCAGTTCTTC. The variable domain in full, with the rest retrieved from reference TRBV2 and TRBJ2-1, is EPEVTQTPSHQVTQMGQEVILRCVPISNHLYFYWYRQILGQKVEFLVSFYNNEISEKSEIFDDQFSVERPDGSNFTLKIRSTKLEDSAMYFCASREQFFGPGTRLTVL.

The chain carries TRBV5-5 and TRBJ2-1; 7 nucleotides agree with TRBD2. Per germline, CDR1 SGHKS and CDR2 YYEKEE (reference sequence). V lost 0 bases and J lost 6; bases outside the gene matches: 9. The CDR3 runs 16 residues. The CDR3 here is CASSLVWGRATNEQFF. DNA of the CDR3: TGTGCCAGCAGCTTGGTTTGGGGGAGGGCCACCAATGAGCAGTTCTTC.

The rearrangement joins TRBV2 to TRBJ1-3, with D unresolved. Trimming left V 4 bases short and J 3 bases short, with 13 bases between. Germline V gives CDR1 SNHLY, CDR2 FYNNEI. This CDR3 is 15 amino acids long. The CDR3 nucleotides read TGTGCCAGCAGTGTTGGGCAGCTTCTTGGAAACACCATATATTTT. This gives the protein CASSVGQLLGNTIYF.

The V call is TRBV27, the J call TRBJ2-7, with D perhaps TRBD1 (5 bases). V was shortened by 3 bases and J by 5 bases, with 14 bases between the two germline ends. The germline V gene has CDR1 MNHEY and CDR2 SMNVEV (reference sequence). The CDR3 sequence is 14 residues long. CDR3 loop: CASSLRQGTNEQYF. The CDR3 coding sequence is TGTGCCAGCAGTTTGAGGCAGGGTACGAACGAGCAGTACTTC.